Listed below are T cell receptor beta chains from one sample, sequenced in a study of blood T cell repertoires in COVID-19. This table comes from immunoSEQ multiplex PCR, and its TCRdb copy is limited to in-frame clones, with some not included. Of 150,000 to 200,000 clones in the sample, around 89% are singletons; the top ten hold 1.9%. Sequenced material: peripheral blood. The receptor set was obtained from a young man who had recovered from COVID-19. The CDR3 runs from the conserved cysteine through the conserved F or W. The order of the fields is J gene, D gene, clone size, V gene, CDR3 DNA, CDR3 protein. D genes are given only for firm matches. Clone size appears in some rows only: once, few, many, or a class for an expanded clone.

TRBJ2-7	-	-	TRBV6-5	TGTGCCAGCAGTCCCTCCTTGGGGGGTTCGTCCGAGCAGTACTTC	CASSPSLGGSSEQYF
TRBJ1-5	-	once	TRBV6-2/TRBV6-3	TGTGCCAGCAGTTACGACAGCTATCAGCCCCAGCATTTT	CASSYDSYQPQHF
TRBJ1-4	-	-	TRBV27	TGTGCCAGCAGTCTGGACAGCTACAATGAAAAACTGTTTTTT	CASSLDSYNEKLFF
TRBJ2-7	-	-	TRBV7-2	TGTGCCAGCAGCTTATATTGGGGCCCGGACTACGAGCAGTACTTC	CASSLYWGPDYEQYF
TRBJ2-7	TRBD2	-	TRBV12-3/TRBV12-4	TGTGCCAGCAGCCCCTCGGGGGGTTACGAGCAGTACTTC	CASSPSGGYEQYF
TRBJ1-2	-	-	TRBV9	TGTGCCAGCAGCGTAGCGGGGGGCGACTATGGCTACACCTTC	CASSVAGGDYGYTF
TRBJ2-1	TRBD2	-	TRBV7-9	TGTGCCAGCAGCTTGGGAGGGCAGCCCCCCTACAATGAGCAGTTCTTC	CASSLGGQPPYNEQFF
TRBJ1-6	-	-	TRBV7-9	TGTGCCAGCAGCTTGGGGCAGCGAAATTCACCCCTCCACTTT	CASSLGQRNSPLHF
TRBJ2-1	TRBD2	-	TRBV27	TGTGCCAGCAGTTTATCGAAGCGGGGACTAGCGGGAGAGCGGGGCAATGAGCAGTTCTTC	CASSLSKRGLAGERGNEQFF
TRBJ2-3	-	-	TRBV25-1	TGTGCCAGCACGTCATTCAGAGATACGCAGTATTTT	CASTSFRDTQYF
TRBJ1-2	TRBD1	-	TRBV6-5	TGTGCCAGCAGTCTCCCCCGGGACAGGGCCGATGGCTACACCTTC	CASSLPRDRADGYTF
TRBJ1-1	TRBD1	-	TRBV5-4	TGTGCCAGCAGCGACCCGGACAGGGGGTGGGGAGCTTTCTTT	CASSDPDRGWGAFF
TRBJ1-6	-	-	TRBV28	TGTGCCAGCAGTTTACTACAGCACAATAATTCACCCCTCCACTTT	CASSLLQHNNSPLHF
TRBJ2-7	-	-	TRBV20-1	TGCAGTGCTACCCACTACGAGCAGTACTTC	CSATHYEQYF
TRBJ2-1	-	-	TRBV19	TGTGCCAGTAGTCCGAGGGACTACAATGAGCAGTTCTTC	CASSPRDYNEQFF
TRBJ2-7	TRBD2	-	TRBV6-2/TRBV6-3	TGTGCCAGCAGTTGGACTAGCGCTTACTACGAGCAGTACTTC	CASSWTSAYYEQYF